This T cell receptor (beta chain) was captured in a study of shared clonotypes between healthy human individuals. Study conclusions and caveats: Larger estimated richness was generally seen in naive subsets than in memory subsets. The study's rarefaction showed incomplete sorted-subset sequencing despite large depth.

The donors were all Caucasian adults (living in Nashville, Tennessee). The CDR3 consists of 15 residues. Germline-derived CDR1 and CDR2 are ENHRY and SYGVKD. V was pared by 3 bases and J by 0 bases, with 11 bases between. As regards this clone: Its antigen is undetermined.

Only in-frame clones appear in the TCRdb table, and some are missing; sequencing was by immunoSEQ multiplex PCR. The data show about 1 million clones, with approximately 70% seen just once and about 1.5% held by the top ten. The specimen was memory CD4+ T cells sorted from blood. Subset reported: CD45RA-negative fraction. The clonotype was recovered from a young man in good health. The chain recombines TRBV10-3 with TRBJ2-5; D uncertain. CDR3 sequence (DNA): TGTGCCATCAGTGAAGGCGCCGGATACCAAGAGACCCAGTACTTC. Translated: CAISEGAGYQETQYF.